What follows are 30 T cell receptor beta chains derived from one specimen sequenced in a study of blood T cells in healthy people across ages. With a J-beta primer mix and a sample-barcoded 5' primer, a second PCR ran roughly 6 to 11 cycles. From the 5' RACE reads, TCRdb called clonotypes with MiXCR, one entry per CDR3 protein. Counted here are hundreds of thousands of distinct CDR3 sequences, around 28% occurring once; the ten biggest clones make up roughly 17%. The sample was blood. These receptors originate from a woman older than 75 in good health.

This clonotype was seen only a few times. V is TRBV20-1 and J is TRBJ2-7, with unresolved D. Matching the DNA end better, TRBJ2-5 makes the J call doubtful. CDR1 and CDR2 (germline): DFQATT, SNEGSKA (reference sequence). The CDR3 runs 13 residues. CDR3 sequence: CSASIQFRGTQYF. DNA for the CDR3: TGCAGTGCTAGCATTCAGTTCAGAGGGACCCAGTACTTC.

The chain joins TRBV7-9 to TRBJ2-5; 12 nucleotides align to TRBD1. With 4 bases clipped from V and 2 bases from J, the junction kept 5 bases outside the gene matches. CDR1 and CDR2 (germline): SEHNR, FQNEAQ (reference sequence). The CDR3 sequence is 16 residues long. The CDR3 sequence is CASSWGTGGGQETQYF. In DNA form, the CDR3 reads TGTGCCAGCAGCTGGGGGACAGGGGGCGGTCAAGAGACCCAGTACTTC.

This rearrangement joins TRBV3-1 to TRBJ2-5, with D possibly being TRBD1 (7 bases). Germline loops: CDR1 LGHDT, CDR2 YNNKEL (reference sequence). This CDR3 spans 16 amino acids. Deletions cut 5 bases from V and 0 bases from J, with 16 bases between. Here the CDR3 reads CASSDRQGLYQETQYF. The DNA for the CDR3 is TGTGCCAGCAGCGACCGACAGGGACTTTACCAAGAGACCCAGTACTTC.

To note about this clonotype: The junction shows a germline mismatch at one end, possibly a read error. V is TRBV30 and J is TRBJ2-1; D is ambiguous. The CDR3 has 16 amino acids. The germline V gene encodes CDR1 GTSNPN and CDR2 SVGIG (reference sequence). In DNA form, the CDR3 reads TGTGCCCGGAGTTACAGAACACAATTACCCTACAATGAGCAGTTCTTC. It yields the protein CARSYRTQLPYNEQFF. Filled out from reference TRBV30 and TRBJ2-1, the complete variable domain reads SQTIHQWPATLVQPVGSPLSLECTVEGTSNPNLYWYRQAAGRGLQLLFYSVGIGQISSEVPQNLSASRPQDRQFILSSKKLLLSDSGFYLCARSYRTQLPYNEQFFGPGTRLTVL.

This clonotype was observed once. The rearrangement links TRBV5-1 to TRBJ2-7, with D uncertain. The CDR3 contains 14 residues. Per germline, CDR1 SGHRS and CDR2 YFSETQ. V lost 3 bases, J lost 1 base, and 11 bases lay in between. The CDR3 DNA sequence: TGCGCCAGCAGCTCGAATGACGGATCCTACGAGCAGTACTTC. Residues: CASSSNDGSYEQYF.

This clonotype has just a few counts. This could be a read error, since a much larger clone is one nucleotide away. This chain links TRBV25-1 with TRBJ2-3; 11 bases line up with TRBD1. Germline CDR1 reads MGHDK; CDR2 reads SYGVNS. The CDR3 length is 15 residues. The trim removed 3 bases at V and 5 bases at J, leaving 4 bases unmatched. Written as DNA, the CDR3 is TGTGCCAGCAGTGAGGGGACAGGGGGGGGAGATACGCAGTATTTT. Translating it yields CASSEGTGGGDTQYF.

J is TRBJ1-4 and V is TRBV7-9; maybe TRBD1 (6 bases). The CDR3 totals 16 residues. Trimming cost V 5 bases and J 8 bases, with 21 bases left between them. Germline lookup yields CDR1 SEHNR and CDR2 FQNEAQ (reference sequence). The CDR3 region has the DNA TGTGCCAGCAGCATGGGGGCGGCTATAACCTGGGAAAAACTGTTTTTT. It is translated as CASSMGAAITWEKLFF.

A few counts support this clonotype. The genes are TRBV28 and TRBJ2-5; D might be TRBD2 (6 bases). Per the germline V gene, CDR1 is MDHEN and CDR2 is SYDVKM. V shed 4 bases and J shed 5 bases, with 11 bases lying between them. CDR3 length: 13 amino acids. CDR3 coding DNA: TGTGCCAGCAGTTCTTGGGGGAGGGAGACCCAGTACTTC. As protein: CASSSWGRETQYF.

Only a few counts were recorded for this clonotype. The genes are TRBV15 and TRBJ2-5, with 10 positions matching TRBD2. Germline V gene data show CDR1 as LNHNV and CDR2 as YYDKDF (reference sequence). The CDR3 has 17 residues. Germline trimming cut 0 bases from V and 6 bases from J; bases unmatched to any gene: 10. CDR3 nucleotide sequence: TGTGCCACCAGCAGAGATATAGCGGGAGGTACTTCGCAGACCCAGTACTTC. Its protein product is CATSRDIAGGTSQTQYF.

CDR3 sequence: CATTTGGDEQFF. The DNA of the CDR3 is TGTGCCACCACGACAGGGGGTGATGAGCAGTTCTTC. The chain uses TRBV10-3 and TRBJ2-1; TRBD1 agrees at 9 bases. Germline CDR1 and CDR2: ENHRY and SYGVKD. This CDR3 has 12 residues. J gave up 8 bases and V 10 bases, and 6 bases lay outside the gene matches.

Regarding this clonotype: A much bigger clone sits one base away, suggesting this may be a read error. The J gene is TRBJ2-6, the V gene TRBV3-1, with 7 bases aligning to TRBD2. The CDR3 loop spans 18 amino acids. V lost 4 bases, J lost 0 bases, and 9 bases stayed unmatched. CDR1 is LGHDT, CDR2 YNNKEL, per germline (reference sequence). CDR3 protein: CASSPTGGCSSGANVLTF. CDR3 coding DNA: TGTGCCAGCAGCCCCACCGGGGGGTGTAGCTCTGGGGCCAACGTCCTGACTTTC.

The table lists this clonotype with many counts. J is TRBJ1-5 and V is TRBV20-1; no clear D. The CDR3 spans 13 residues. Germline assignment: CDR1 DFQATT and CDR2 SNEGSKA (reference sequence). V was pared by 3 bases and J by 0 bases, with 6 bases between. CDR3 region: CSARRDSNQPQHF. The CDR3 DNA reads TGCAGTGCTAGGCGGGATAGCAATCAGCCCCAGCATTTT.

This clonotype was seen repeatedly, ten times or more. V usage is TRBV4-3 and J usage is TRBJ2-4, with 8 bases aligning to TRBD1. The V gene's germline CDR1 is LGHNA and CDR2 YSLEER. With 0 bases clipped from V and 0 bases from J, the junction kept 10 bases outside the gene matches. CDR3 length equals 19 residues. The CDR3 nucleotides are TGCGCCAGCAGCCAAGAAGCTTACAGGGGGAGGATAGCCAAAAACATTCAGTACTTC. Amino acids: CASSQEAYRGRIAKNIQYF.

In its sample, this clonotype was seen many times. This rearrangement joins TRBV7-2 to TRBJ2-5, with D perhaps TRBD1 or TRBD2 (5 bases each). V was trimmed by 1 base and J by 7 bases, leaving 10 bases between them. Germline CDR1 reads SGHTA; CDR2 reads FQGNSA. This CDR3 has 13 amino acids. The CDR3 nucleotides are TGTGCCAGCAGCTTAGGGGGGAAACGGACCCAGTACTTC. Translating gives CASSLGGKRTQYF.

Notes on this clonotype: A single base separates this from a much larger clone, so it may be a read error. CDR3 sequence (DNA): TGTGCCAGCAGCGTAGGGGAGAGTTTTTTGAATGAGCAGTTCTTC. This translates into CASSVGESFLNEQFF. The chain joins TRBV9 to TRBJ2-1; possible D gene TRBD2, 5 bases. The CDR3 consists of 15 residues. With 0 bases removed from V and 7 bases from J, the gap between germline ends came to 14 bases. Germline V gene data show CDR1 as SGDLS and CDR2 as YYNGEE.

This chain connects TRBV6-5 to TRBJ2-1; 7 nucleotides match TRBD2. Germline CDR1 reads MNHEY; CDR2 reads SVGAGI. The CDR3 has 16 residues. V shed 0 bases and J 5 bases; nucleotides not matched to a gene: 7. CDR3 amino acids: CASSYSGLAENNEQFF. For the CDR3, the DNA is TGTGCCAGCAGTTACTCAGGTCTAGCGGAGAACAATGAGCAGTTCTTC.

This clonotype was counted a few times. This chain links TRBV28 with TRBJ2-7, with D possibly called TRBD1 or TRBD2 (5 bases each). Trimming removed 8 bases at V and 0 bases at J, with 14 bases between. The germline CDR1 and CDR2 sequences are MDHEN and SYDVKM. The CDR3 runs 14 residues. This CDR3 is CASSLRGPSYEQYV. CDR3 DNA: TGTGCCAGCTCACTACGGGGCCCCTCCTACGAGCAGTACGTC.

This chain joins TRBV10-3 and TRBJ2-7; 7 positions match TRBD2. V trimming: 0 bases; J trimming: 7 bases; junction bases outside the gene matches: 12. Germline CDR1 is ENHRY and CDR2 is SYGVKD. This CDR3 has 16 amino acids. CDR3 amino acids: CAISESGGSGLDEQYF. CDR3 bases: TGTGCCATCAGTGAGTCCGGGGGGAGCGGACTTGATGAGCAGTACTTC.

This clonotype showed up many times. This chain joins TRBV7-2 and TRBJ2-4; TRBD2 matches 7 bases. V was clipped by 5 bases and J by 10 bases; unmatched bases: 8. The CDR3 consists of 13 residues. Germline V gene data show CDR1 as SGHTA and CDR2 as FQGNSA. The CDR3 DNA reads TGTGCCAGCAGCCGGGGGGAAGGGGCAATTCAGTACTTC. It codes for CASSRGEGAIQYF.

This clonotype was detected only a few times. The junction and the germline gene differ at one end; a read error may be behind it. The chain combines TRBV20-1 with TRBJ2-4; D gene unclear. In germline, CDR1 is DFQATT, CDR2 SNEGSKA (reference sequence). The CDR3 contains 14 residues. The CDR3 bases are TGCAGTGCTAGTCCACAGCCCGCCAGAAACATTCAGTACTTC. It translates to CSASPQPARNIQYF.

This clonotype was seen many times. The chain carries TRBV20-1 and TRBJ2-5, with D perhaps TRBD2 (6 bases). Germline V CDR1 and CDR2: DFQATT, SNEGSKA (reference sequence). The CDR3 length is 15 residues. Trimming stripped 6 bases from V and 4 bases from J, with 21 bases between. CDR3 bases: TGCAGTGCCTCCCCGGGAGCAGGGAGTCGAGAGACCCAGTACTTC. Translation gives CSASPGAGSRETQYF.

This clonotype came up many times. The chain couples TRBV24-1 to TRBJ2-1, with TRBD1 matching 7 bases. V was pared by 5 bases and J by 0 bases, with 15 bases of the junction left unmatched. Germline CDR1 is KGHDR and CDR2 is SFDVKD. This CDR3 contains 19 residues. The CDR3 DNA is TGTGCCACCAGTGGTCCCTTCTTACAGGGGCTCAGCTCCTACAATGAGCAGTTCTTC. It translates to CATSGPFLQGLSSYNEQFF.

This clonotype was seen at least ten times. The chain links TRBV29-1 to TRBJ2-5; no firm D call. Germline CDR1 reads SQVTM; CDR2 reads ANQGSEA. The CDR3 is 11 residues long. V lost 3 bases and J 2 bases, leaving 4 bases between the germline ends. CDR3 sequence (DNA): TGCAGCGTTGACAAGCAAGAGACCCAGTACTTC. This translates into CSVDKQETQYF. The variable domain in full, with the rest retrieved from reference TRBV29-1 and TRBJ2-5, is SAVISQKPSRDICQRGTSLTIQCQVDSQVTMMFWYRQQPGQSLTLIATANQGSEATYESGFVIDKFPISRPNLTFSTLTVSNMSPEDSSIYLCSVDKQETQYFGPGTRLLVL.

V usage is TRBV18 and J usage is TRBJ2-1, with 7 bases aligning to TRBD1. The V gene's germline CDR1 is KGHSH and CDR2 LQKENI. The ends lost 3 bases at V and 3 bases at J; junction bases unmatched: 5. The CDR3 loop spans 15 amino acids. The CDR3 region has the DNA TGTGCCAGCTCACCTACTAGACAGGGCTACAATGAGCAGTTCTTC. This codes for CASSPTRQGYNEQFF.

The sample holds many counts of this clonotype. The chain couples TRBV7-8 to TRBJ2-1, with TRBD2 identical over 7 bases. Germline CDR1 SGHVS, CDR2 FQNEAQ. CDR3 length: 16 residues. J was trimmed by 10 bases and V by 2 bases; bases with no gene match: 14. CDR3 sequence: CASSLTGGGVPGEQFF. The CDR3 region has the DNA TGTGCCAGCAGCTTAACCGGTGGGGGGGTCCCCGGAGAGCAGTTCTTC.

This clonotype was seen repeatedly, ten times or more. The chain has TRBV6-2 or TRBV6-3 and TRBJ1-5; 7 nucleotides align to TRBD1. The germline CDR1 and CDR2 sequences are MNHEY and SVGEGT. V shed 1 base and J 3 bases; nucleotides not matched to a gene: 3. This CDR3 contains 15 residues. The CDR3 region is CASSYWTGLNQPQHF. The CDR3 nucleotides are TGTGCCAGCAGTTACTGGACAGGCCTCAATCAGCCCCAGCATTTT.

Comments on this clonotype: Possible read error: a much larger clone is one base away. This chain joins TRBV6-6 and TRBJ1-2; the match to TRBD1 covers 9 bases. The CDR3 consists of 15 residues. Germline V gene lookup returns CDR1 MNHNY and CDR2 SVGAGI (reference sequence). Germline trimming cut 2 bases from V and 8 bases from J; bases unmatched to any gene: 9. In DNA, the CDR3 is TGTGCCAGCAGTTACACTACCGGGACAGGGAGCGGCTACACCTTC. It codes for CASSYTTGTGSGYTF.

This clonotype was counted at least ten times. CDR3 amino acids: CASSPVGTGRNEQFF. In DNA form, the CDR3 reads TGTGCCAGCAGCCCCGTCGGGACAGGGCGCAATGAGCAGTTCTTC. This chain uses TRBV7-2 with TRBJ2-1; 9 nucleotides agree with TRBD1. Germline V gene lookup returns CDR1 SGHTA and CDR2 FQGNSA. This CDR3 spans 15 amino acids. V trimming: 5 bases; J trimming: 6 bases; junction bases outside the gene matches: 8.

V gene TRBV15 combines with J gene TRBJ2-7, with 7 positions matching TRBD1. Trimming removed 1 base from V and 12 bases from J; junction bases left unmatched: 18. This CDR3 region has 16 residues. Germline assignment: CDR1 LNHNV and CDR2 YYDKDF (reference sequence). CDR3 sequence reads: CATSRGNRGARNIRYF. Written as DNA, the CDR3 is TGTGCCACCAGCAGAGGAAACAGGGGTGCCAGAAACATTCGGTACTTC.

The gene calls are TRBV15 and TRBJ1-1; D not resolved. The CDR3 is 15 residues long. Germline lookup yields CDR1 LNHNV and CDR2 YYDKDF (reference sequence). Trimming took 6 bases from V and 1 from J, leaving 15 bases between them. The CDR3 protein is CATRLQGHPNTEAFF. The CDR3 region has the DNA TGTGCCACCAGGCTACAAGGCCACCCGAACACTGAAGCTTTCTTT.